The rows below give T cell receptor beta chains drawn from one sample of a study of blood T cell repertoires in COVID-19. This table comes from immunoSEQ multiplex PCR, and its TCRdb copy is limited to in-frame clones, with some not included. The table has 110,000 or so clones, about 80% seen once. Sample: peripheral blood. The receptors come from a woman aged 40-49 years with acute or convalescent COVID-19. Each CDR3 is given with its conserved first and last residue. Each record gives: J gene, clone size, V gene, D gene, CDR3 DNA, CDR3 protein. D genes are given only for firm matches. Clone size appears in some rows only: once, few, many, or a class for an expanded clone.

j_call: TRBJ2-1; clone_size: NA; v_call: TRBV11-3; d_call: NA; cdr3_nt: TGTGCCAGCAGCCGCAGGGTCGGCTCCTACAATGAGCAGTTCTTC; cdr3_aa: CASSRRVGSYNEQFF
j_call: TRBJ1-6; clone_size: once; v_call: TRBV7-8; d_call: NA; cdr3_nt: TGTGCCAGCAGCTTAGTCAGCTCCTATAATTCACCCCTCCACTTT; cdr3_aa: CASSLVSSYNSPLHF
j_call: TRBJ1-2; clone_size: NA; v_call: TRBV4-2; d_call: NA; cdr3_nt: TGTGCCAGCAGCCAAGTCAACTCGCGGGGGGCCTATGGCTACACCTTC; cdr3_aa: CASSQVNSRGAYGYTF
j_call: TRBJ1-4; clone_size: NA; v_call: TRBV5-4; d_call: TRBD1; cdr3_nt: TGTGCCAGCAGCCAGTACGGGACAGGGGTAACTAATGAAAAACTGTTTTTT; cdr3_aa: CASSQYGTGVTNEKLFF
j_call: TRBJ1-1; clone_size: NA; v_call: TRBV4-1; d_call: TRBD1; cdr3_nt: TGCGCCAGCAAACAGGGACAGGGGCTTATGAACACTGAAGCTTTCTTT; cdr3_aa: CASKQGQGLMNTEAFF
j_call: TRBJ2-3; clone_size: NA; v_call: TRBV18; d_call: TRBD1; cdr3_nt: TGTGCCAGCTCACGACAGGGGCGGGTAGATACGCAGTATTTT; cdr3_aa: CASSRQGRVDTQYF
j_call: TRBJ2-2; clone_size: NA; v_call: TRBV12-3/TRBV12-4; d_call: TRBD2; cdr3_nt: TGTGCCAGCAGTCTCGGGGGGGTCGGGGAGCTGTTTTTT; cdr3_aa: CASSLGGVGELFF
j_call: TRBJ1-4; clone_size: NA; v_call: TRBV30; d_call: TRBD1; cdr3_nt: TGTGCCTGGGGGCGACAGGGGGCGTGGGAAAAACTGTTTTTT; cdr3_aa: CAWGRQGAWEKLFF
j_call: TRBJ2-2; clone_size: NA; v_call: TRBV5-1; d_call: NA; cdr3_nt: TGCGCCAGCAGCCCTGGATCTCTAGAGGGGGAGCTGTTTTTT; cdr3_aa: CASSPGSLEGELFF
j_call: TRBJ2-7; clone_size: NA; v_call: TRBV7-9; d_call: TRBD1; cdr3_nt: TGTGCCAGCAGCTTGGGACAGGCGGTCTTCTCCTACGAGCAGTACTTC; cdr3_aa: CASSLGQAVFSYEQYF
j_call: TRBJ2-1; clone_size: NA; v_call: TRBV29-1; d_call: TRBD1; cdr3_nt: TGCAGCGTTGAGGTATGGGACAGGGACCGCAATGAGCAGTTCTTC; cdr3_aa: CSVEVWDRDRNEQFF
j_call: TRBJ2-1; clone_size: NA; v_call: TRBV19; d_call: NA; cdr3_nt: TGTGCCACCTCAGCGGGCCCTGTCAAATTCTTC; cdr3_aa: CATSAGPVKFF
j_call: TRBJ1-1; clone_size: NA; v_call: TRBV5-1; d_call: TRBD1; cdr3_nt: TGCGCCAGCAGCTCCCTATCGACAGGGGGAACTGAAGCTTTCTTT; cdr3_aa: CASSSLSTGGTEAFF
j_call: TRBJ2-3; clone_size: NA; v_call: TRBV9; d_call: NA; cdr3_nt: TGTGCCAGCAGCATAACCAGGGGAGCGAACACAGATACGCAGTATTTT; cdr3_aa: CASSITRGANTDTQYF
j_call: TRBJ2-7; clone_size: NA; v_call: TRBV5-4; d_call: TRBD2; cdr3_nt: TGTGCCAGCAGCAGAGCGGGGGGGTCCTACGAGCAGTACTTC; cdr3_aa: CASSRAGGSYEQYF
j_call: TRBJ2-7; clone_size: once; v_call: TRBV11-1; d_call: TRBD1; cdr3_nt: TGTGCCAGCAGCCAAGCGACAGGGTCCGAGCAGTACTTC; cdr3_aa: CASSQATGSEQYF
j_call: TRBJ2-5; clone_size: NA; v_call: TRBV2; d_call: TRBD2; cdr3_nt: TGTGCCAGCAGTGAAGCGCTAGCGGGGGGAGAGACCCAGTACTTC; cdr3_aa: CASSEALAGGETQYF
j_call: TRBJ1-3; clone_size: NA; v_call: TRBV7-2; d_call: TRBD1; cdr3_nt: TGTGCCAGCAGCAACCGATGGGGGGACAGCTCTGGAAACACCATATATTTT; cdr3_aa: CASSNRWGDSSGNTIYF
j_call: TRBJ1-5; clone_size: NA; v_call: TRBV30; d_call: NA; cdr3_nt: TGTGCCTGGAGTGGATCTGGACATAGCAATCAGCCCCAGCATTTT; cdr3_aa: CAWSGSGHSNQPQHF
j_call: TRBJ1-2; clone_size: NA; v_call: TRBV11-2; d_call: NA; cdr3_nt: TGTGCCAGCAGCGTTTCAGGGGCTAACTATGGCTACACCTTC; cdr3_aa: CASSVSGANYGYTF
j_call: TRBJ1-5; clone_size: NA; v_call: TRBV7-8; d_call: NA; cdr3_nt: TGTGCCAGCAGCTTAGCGTTCAGGGATCAGCCCCAGCATTTT; cdr3_aa: CASSLAFRDQPQHF
j_call: TRBJ1-1; clone_size: NA; v_call: TRBV4-1; d_call: NA; cdr3_nt: TGCGCCAGCAGCCAAGGCCCAGGGGAGAACACTGAAGCTTTCTTT; cdr3_aa: CASSQGPGENTEAFF
j_call: TRBJ1-2; clone_size: once; v_call: TRBV5-1; d_call: NA; cdr3_nt: TGCGCCAGCAGCCCTGGTGTGGGGCAGGGCCGCTATGGCTACACCTTC; cdr3_aa: CASSPGVGQGRYGYTF
j_call: TRBJ1-1; clone_size: few; v_call: TRBV9; d_call: NA; cdr3_nt: TGTGCCAGCAACAAGGGGCAGCCGAACACTGAAGCTTTCTTT; cdr3_aa: CASNKGQPNTEAFF
j_call: TRBJ1-1; clone_size: NA; v_call: TRBV19; d_call: NA; cdr3_nt: TGTGCCGCCCAGACAGGGAACACTGAAGCTTTCTTT; cdr3_aa: CAAQTGNTEAFF
j_call: TRBJ1-2; clone_size: few; v_call: TRBV11-2; d_call: TRBD1; cdr3_nt: TGTGCCAGCAGCTTAGCGGGACAGGGTAGTTATGGCTACACCTTC; cdr3_aa: CASSLAGQGSYGYTF
j_call: TRBJ2-1; clone_size: NA; v_call: TRBV19; d_call: TRBD2; cdr3_nt: TGTGCCAGTCAACCCCGGGGGGGGCACTTGGATGAGCAGTTCTTC; cdr3_aa: CASQPRGGHLDEQFF
j_call: TRBJ2-3; clone_size: NA; v_call: TRBV19; d_call: NA; cdr3_nt: TGTGCCAGTAGTATTGGAGCGGCCTCGGATACGCAGTATTTT; cdr3_aa: CASSIGAASDTQYF
j_call: TRBJ2-3; clone_size: NA; v_call: TRBV4-1; d_call: TRBD2; cdr3_nt: TGCGCCAGCAGCCAAGATTGGGACAGCGGGGGGGGATCCACAGATACGCAGTATTTT; cdr3_aa: CASSQDWDSGGGSTDTQYF
j_call: TRBJ1-2; clone_size: NA; v_call: TRBV29-1; d_call: TRBD1; cdr3_nt: TGCAGCGTTGGGACAGGGGGGAACTATGGCTACACCTTC; cdr3_aa: CSVGTGGNYGYTF
j_call: TRBJ1-2; clone_size: NA; v_call: TRBV3-1/TRBV3-2; d_call: NA; cdr3_nt: TGTGCCAGCAGCCAAGATTGGCAGGGCGGAGAAGGCTACACCTTC; cdr3_aa: CASSQDWQGGEGYTF
j_call: TRBJ1-2; clone_size: NA; v_call: TRBV5-4; d_call: NA; cdr3_nt: TGTGCCAGCAGCTTAACAGCAAGCTATGGCTACACCTTC; cdr3_aa: CASSLTASYGYTF
j_call: TRBJ2-5; clone_size: NA; v_call: TRBV3-1/TRBV3-2; d_call: TRBD2; cdr3_nt: TGTGCCAGCAGCCGACTAGCGGGGAAGGAGACCCAGTACTTC; cdr3_aa: CASSRLAGKETQYF
j_call: TRBJ2-1; clone_size: NA; v_call: TRBV30; d_call: TRBD1; cdr3_nt: TGTGCCTGGAGAGAGGACAGGTGGAACAATGAGCAGTTCTTC; cdr3_aa: CAWREDRWNNEQFF
j_call: TRBJ1-2; clone_size: NA; v_call: TRBV7-9; d_call: NA; cdr3_nt: TGTGCCAGCAGCACCGACCGACGGGAAGGCTACACCTTC; cdr3_aa: CASSTDRREGYTF
j_call: TRBJ1-1; clone_size: few; v_call: TRBV7-2; d_call: NA; cdr3_nt: TGTGCCAGCAGCTTAAGTAGCGGGGCATTCGAGGGGGCTTTCTTT; cdr3_aa: CASSLSSGAFEGAFF
j_call: TRBJ1-1; clone_size: once; v_call: TRBV6-6; d_call: NA; cdr3_nt: TGTGCCAGCAGTTACTCAGGGGGGAACACTGAAGCTTTCTTT; cdr3_aa: CASSYSGGNTEAFF
j_call: TRBJ2-7; clone_size: once; v_call: TRBV5-6; d_call: TRBD1; cdr3_nt: TGTGCCAGCAGCCCCCTCGGGACAGGGACCCACGAGCAGTACTTC; cdr3_aa: CASSPLGTGTHEQYF
j_call: TRBJ1-2; clone_size: NA; v_call: TRBV12-3/TRBV12-4; d_call: NA; cdr3_nt: TGTGCCAGCAGTTTAGTGGGGGGTTATGGCTACACCTTC; cdr3_aa: CASSLVGGYGYTF
j_call: TRBJ1-2; clone_size: few; v_call: TRBV6-5; d_call: TRBD1; cdr3_nt: TGTGCCAGCAGGAGGGACAGATCTAACTATGGCTACACCTTC; cdr3_aa: CASRRDRSNYGYTF
j_call: TRBJ1-2; clone_size: NA; v_call: TRBV19; d_call: NA; cdr3_nt: TGTGCCAGTAGTATCGAGTCTAGCTATGGCTACACCTTC; cdr3_aa: CASSIESSYGYTF
j_call: TRBJ2-3; clone_size: NA; v_call: TRBV4-2; d_call: TRBD2; cdr3_nt: TGTGCCAGCAGCCAGACTAGCGGGGGGTCAGCTAGCACAGATACGCAGTATTTT; cdr3_aa: CASSQTSGGSASTDTQYF
j_call: TRBJ2-7; clone_size: NA; v_call: TRBV11-2; d_call: NA; cdr3_nt: TGTGCCAGCAGCCTCAGCCCAGGGGAAAGGGAGCAGTACTTC; cdr3_aa: CASSLSPGEREQYF
j_call: TRBJ2-7; clone_size: NA; v_call: TRBV18; d_call: TRBD1; cdr3_nt: TGTGCCAGCTCTTTACACCGGGACAGGGGGGGACAGTACTTC; cdr3_aa: CASSLHRDRGGQYF
j_call: TRBJ2-1; clone_size: few; v_call: TRBV5-1; d_call: NA; cdr3_nt: TGCGCCAGCAGCTGGACAGTGGTCGGTAACAATGAGCAGTTCTTC; cdr3_aa: CASSWTVVGNNEQFF
j_call: TRBJ1-3; clone_size: NA; v_call: TRBV6-5; d_call: TRBD1; cdr3_nt: TGTGCCAGCAGCGCAGGGGGCGCTTATGGAAACACCATATATTTT; cdr3_aa: CASSAGGAYGNTIYF
j_call: TRBJ2-7; clone_size: NA; v_call: TRBV29-1; d_call: TRBD1; cdr3_nt: TGCAGCGCTGTGGGACAGGCGAGCTCCTACGAGCAGTACTTC; cdr3_aa: CSAVGQASSYEQYF
j_call: TRBJ1-6; clone_size: NA; v_call: TRBV6-2/TRBV6-3; d_call: TRBD1; cdr3_nt: TGTGCCAGCAGTTACGCCGGGACAGGGGCACCACCCCTCCACTTT; cdr3_aa: CASSYAGTGAPPLHF
j_call: TRBJ1-5; clone_size: NA; v_call: TRBV7-8; d_call: TRBD1; cdr3_nt: TGTGCCAGCAGCGCACGGACAGGGAATTTGTTAATGGATCAGCCCCAGCATTTT; cdr3_aa: CASSARTGNLLMDQPQHF
j_call: TRBJ2-3; clone_size: NA; v_call: TRBV5-1; d_call: TRBD1; cdr3_nt: TGCGCCAGCAGCTTACAGGGGGCTCGCACAGATACGCAGTATTTT; cdr3_aa: CASSLQGARTDTQYF
j_call: TRBJ1-4; clone_size: NA; v_call: TRBV5-1; d_call: NA; cdr3_nt: TGCGCCAGCAGCTTGGGGTGGGCAGTTAATGAAAAACTGTTTTTT; cdr3_aa: CASSLGWAVNEKLFF
j_call: TRBJ2-1; clone_size: NA; v_call: TRBV2; d_call: TRBD2; cdr3_nt: TGTGCCAGCAGTGCAAGGGGGACTAGCGGGGGCTATGAGCAGTTCTTC; cdr3_aa: CASSARGTSGGYEQFF
j_call: TRBJ2-2; clone_size: NA; v_call: TRBV24-1; d_call: NA; cdr3_nt: TGTGCCACCAGTGACCCAGGGGTGACCGGGGAGCTGTTTTTT; cdr3_aa: CATSDPGVTGELFF
j_call: TRBJ1-2; clone_size: NA; v_call: TRBV2; d_call: TRBD1; cdr3_nt: TGTGCCAGCAGTGTGCAGGGGGCCGAGGGCTACACCTTC; cdr3_aa: CASSVQGAEGYTF
j_call: TRBJ1-6; clone_size: NA; v_call: TRBV11-2; d_call: TRBD1; cdr3_nt: TGTGCCAGCAGCTTAGTACGGTCGGGACAGGGAAATTCACCCCTCCACTTT; cdr3_aa: CASSLVRSGQGNSPLHF
j_call: TRBJ2-7; clone_size: NA; v_call: TRBV19; d_call: NA; cdr3_nt: TGTGCCAGTAGTATATCGGTCTTCTACGAGCAGTACTTC; cdr3_aa: CASSISVFYEQYF
j_call: TRBJ1-3; clone_size: NA; v_call: TRBV5-1; d_call: NA; cdr3_nt: TGCGCCAGCAGCTTGGAAGTTGGGGCAAGAAACACCATATATTTT; cdr3_aa: CASSLEVGARNTIYF